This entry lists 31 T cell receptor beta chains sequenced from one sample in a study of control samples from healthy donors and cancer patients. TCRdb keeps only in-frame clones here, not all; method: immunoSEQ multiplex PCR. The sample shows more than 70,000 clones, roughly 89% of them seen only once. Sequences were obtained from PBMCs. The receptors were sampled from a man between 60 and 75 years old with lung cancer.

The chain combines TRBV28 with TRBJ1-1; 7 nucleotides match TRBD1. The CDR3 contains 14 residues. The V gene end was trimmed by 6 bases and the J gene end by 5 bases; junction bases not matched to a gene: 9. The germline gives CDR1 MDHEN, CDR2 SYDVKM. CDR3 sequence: CASSRLTGRTEAFF. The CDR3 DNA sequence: TGTGCCAGCAGCCGACTGACAGGGCGAACTGAAGCTTTCTTT.

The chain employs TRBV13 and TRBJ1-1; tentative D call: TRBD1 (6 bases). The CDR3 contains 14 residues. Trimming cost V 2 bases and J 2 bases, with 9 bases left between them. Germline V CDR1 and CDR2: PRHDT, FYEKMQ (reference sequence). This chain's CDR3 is CASSLWGRNTEAFF. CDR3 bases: TGTGCCAGCAGCTTATGGGGGCGCAACACTGAAGCTTTCTTT.

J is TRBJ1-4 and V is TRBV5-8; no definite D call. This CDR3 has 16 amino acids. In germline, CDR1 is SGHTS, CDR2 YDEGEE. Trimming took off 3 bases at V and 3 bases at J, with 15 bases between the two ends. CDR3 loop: CASSSLAGKSNEKLFF. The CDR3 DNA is TGTGCCAGCAGCTCCCTCGCGGGCAAATCTAATGAAAAACTGTTTTTT. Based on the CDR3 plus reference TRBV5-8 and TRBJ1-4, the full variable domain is EAGVTQSPTHLIKTRGQQATLRCSPISGHTSVYWYQQALGLGLQFLLWYDEGEERNRGNFPPRFSGRQFPNYSSELNVNALELEDSALYLCASSSLAGKSNEKLFFGSGTQLSVL.

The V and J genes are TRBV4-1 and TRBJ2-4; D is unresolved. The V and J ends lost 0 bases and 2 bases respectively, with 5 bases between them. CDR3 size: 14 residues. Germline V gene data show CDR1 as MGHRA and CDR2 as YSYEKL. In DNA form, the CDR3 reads TGCGCCAGCAGCCAAGACGGGTCCAAAAACATTCAGTACTTC. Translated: CASSQDGSKNIQYF.

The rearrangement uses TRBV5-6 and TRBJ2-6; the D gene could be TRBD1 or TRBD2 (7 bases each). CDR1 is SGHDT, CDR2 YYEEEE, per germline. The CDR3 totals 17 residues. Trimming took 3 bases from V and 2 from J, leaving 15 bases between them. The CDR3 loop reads CASSSATGRAGANVLTF. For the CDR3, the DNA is TGTGCCAGCAGCTCAGCGACAGGGAGGGCTGGGGCCAACGTCCTGACTTTC.

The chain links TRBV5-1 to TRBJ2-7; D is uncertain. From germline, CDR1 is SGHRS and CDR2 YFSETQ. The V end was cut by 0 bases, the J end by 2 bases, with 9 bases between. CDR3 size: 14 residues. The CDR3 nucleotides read TGCGCCAGCAGCTTGGCGGGCCACCCCTACGAGCAGTACTTC. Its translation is CASSLAGHPYEQYF.

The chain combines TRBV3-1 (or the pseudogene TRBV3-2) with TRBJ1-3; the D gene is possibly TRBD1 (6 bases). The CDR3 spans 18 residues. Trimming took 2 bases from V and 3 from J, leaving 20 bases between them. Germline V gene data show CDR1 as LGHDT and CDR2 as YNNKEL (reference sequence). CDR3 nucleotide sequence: TGTGCCAGCAGCCAACCCGCGTATAACAGGGAACTTGGAAACACCATATATTTT. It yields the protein CASSQPAYNRELGNTIYF.

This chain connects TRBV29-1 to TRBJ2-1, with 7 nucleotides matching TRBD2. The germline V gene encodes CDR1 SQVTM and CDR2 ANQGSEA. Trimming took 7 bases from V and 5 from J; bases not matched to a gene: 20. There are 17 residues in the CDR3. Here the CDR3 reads CSASATVLAGDHNEQFF. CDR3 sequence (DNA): TGCAGCGCCTCGGCAACTGTACTGGCGGGGGATCACAATGAGCAGTTCTTC.

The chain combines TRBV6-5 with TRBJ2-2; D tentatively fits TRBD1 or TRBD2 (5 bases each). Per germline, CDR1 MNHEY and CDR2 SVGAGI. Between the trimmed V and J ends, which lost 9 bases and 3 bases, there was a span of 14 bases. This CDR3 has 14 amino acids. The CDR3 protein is CARREGPDTGELFF. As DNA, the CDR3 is TGTGCCAGACGAGAGGGGCCGGACACCGGGGAGCTGTTTTTT.

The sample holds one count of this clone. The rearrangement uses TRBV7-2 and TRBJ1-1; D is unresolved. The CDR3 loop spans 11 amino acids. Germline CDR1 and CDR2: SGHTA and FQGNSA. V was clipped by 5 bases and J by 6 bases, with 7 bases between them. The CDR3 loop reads CASSPRAEAFF. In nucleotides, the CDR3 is TGTGCCAGCAGCCCCCGGGCTGAAGCTTTCTTT. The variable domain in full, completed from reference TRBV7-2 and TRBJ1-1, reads GAGVSQSPSNKVTEKGKDVELRCDPISGHTALYWYRQSLGQGLEFLIYFQGNSAPDKSGLPSDRFSAERTGGSVSTLTIQRTQQEDSAVYLCASSPRAEAFFGQGTRLTVV.

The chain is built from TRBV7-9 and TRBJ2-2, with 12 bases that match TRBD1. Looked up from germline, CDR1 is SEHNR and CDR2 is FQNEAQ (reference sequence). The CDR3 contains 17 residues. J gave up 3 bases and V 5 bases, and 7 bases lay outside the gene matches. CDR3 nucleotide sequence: TGTGCCAGCAGCCCGGGACAGGGGGCGAGGGACACCGGGGAGCTGTTTTTT. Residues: CASSPGQGARDTGELFF.

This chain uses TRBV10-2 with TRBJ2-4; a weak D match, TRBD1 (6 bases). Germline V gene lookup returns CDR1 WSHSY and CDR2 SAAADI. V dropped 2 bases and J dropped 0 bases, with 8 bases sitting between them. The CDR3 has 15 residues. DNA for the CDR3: TGCGCCAGCAGTGAGGAGGGACAAGCCAAAAACATTCAGTACTTC. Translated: CASSEEGQAKNIQYF.

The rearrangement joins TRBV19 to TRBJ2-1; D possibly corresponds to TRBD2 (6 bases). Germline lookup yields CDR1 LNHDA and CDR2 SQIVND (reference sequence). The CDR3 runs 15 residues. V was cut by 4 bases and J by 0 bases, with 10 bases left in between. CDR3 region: CASSTRGNSYNEQFF. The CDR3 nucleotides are TGTGCCAGTAGTACCCGGGGGAACTCCTACAATGAGCAGTTCTTC.

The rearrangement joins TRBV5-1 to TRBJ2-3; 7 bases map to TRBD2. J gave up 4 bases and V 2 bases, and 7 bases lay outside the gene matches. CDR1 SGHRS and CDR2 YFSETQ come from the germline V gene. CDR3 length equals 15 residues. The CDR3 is CASSFGGGRADTQYF. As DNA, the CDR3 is TGCGCCAGCAGCTTTGGCGGGGGTCGGGCAGATACGCAGTATTTT.

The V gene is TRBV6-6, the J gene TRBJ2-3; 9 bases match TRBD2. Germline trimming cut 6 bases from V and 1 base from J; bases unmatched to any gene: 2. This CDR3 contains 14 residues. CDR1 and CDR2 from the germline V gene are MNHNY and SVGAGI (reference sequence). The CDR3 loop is CASRLAGGTDTQYF. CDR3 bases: TGTGCCAGCAGATTAGCGGGGGGCACAGATACGCAGTATTTT.

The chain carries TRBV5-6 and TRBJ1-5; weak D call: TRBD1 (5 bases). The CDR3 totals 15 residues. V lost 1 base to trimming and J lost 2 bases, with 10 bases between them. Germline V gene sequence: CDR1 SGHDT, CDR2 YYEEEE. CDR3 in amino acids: CASSLQGLGNQPQHF. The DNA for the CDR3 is TGTGCCAGCAGCTTGCAGGGACTTGGCAATCAGCCCCAGCATTTT.

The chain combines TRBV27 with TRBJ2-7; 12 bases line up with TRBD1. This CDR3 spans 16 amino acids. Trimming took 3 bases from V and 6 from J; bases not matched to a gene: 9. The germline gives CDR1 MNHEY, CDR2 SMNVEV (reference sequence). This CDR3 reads CASSFRGGTGGSEQYF. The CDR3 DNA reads TGTGCCAGCAGTTTTCGGGGTGGGACAGGGGGCTCCGAGCAGTACTTC.

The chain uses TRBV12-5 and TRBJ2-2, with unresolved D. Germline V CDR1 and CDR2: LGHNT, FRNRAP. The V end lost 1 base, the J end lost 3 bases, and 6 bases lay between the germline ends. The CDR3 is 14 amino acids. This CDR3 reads CASGLGGYTGELFF. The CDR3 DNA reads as TGTGCTAGTGGTTTGGGGGGATACACCGGGGAGCTGTTTTTT.

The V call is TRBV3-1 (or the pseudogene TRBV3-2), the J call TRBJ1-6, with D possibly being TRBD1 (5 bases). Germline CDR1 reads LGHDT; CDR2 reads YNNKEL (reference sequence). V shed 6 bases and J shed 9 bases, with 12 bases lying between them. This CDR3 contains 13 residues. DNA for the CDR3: TGTGCCAGCAGTTCAGGGAGAGGTTCACCCCTCCACTTT. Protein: CASSSGRGSPLHF.

The CDR3 loop reads CSVEPGRGYEQYF. In nucleotides, the CDR3 is TGCAGCGTTGAACCCGGCAGGGGATACGAGCAGTACTTC. The chain employs TRBV29-1 and TRBJ2-7; D is perhaps TRBD1 (6 bases). The germline V gene encodes CDR1 SQVTM and CDR2 ANQGSEA. The CDR3 is made up of 13 amino acids. Trimming shortened V by 2 bases and J by 4 bases, and 12 bases separated the two germline ends.

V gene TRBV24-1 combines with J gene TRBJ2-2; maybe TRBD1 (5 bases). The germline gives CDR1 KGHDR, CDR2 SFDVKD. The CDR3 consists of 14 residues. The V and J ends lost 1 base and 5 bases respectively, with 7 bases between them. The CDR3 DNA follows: TGTGCCACCAGTGATTTCGCAGGGACCGGGGAGCTGTTTTTT. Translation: CATSDFAGTGELFF.

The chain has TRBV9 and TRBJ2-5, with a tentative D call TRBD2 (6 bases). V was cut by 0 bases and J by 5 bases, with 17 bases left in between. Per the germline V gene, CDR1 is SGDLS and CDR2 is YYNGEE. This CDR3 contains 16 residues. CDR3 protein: CASSVGSGTVGETQYF. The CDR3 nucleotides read TGTGCCAGCAGCGTAGGTAGCGGAACCGTTGGGGAGACCCAGTACTTC.

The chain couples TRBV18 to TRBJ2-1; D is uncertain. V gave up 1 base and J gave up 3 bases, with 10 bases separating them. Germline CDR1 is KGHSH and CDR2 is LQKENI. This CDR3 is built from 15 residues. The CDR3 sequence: CASSPLAPFYNEQFF. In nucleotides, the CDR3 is TGTGCCAGCTCACCACTTGCTCCATTCTACAATGAGCAGTTCTTC.

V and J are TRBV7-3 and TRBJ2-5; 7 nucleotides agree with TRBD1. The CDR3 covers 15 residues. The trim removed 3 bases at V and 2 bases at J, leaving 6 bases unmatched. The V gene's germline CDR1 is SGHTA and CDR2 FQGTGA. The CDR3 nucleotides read TGTGCCAGCAGCTTGGCGACAGGGATACAAGAGACCCAGTACTTC. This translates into CASSLATGIQETQYF.

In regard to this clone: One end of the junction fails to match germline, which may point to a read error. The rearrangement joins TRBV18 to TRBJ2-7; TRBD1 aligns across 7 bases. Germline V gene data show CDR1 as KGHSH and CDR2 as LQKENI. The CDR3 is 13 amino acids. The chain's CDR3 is CASSPQGPSEQYF. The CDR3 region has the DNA TGTGCCAGCTCCCCACAGGGGCCTTCGGAGCAGTACTTC.

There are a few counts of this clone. The CDR3 protein is CASSILDSGFQPQHF. For the CDR3, the DNA is TGTGCCAGCAGTATACTCGATTCAGGGTTTCAGCCCCAGCATTTT. The chain recombines TRBV6-1 with TRBJ1-5; tentatively, D is TRBD1 (5 bases). With 5 bases removed from V and 6 bases from J, the gap between germline ends came to 17 bases. Germline V CDR1 and CDR2: MNHNS, SASEGT. The CDR3 loop spans 15 amino acids.

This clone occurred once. The CDR3 sequence is CASSEQTNYGYTF. The CDR3 nucleotides read TGCGCCAGCAGCGAACAGACTAACTATGGCTACACCTTC. The chain joins TRBV5-1 to TRBJ1-2, with D uncertain. CDR3 length: 13 amino acids. Between the trimmed V and J ends, which lost 4 bases and 0 bases, there was a span of 7 bases. CDR1 and CDR2 (germline): SGHRS, YFSETQ.

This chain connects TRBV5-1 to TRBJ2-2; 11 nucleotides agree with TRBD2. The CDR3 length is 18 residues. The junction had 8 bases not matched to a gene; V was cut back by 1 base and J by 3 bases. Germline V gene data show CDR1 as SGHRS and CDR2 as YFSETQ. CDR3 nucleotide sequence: TGCGCCAGCAGCTTGCGCCTAGCGGGGGGCACGGACACCGGGGAGCTGTTTTTT. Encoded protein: CASSLRLAGGTDTGELFF. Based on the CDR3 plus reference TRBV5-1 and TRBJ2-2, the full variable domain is KAGVTQTPRYLIKTRGQQVTLSCSPISGHRSVSWYQQTPGQGLQFLFEYFSETQRNKGNFPGRFSGRQFSNSRSEMNVSTLELGDSALYLCASSLRLAGGTDTGELFFGEGSRLTVL.

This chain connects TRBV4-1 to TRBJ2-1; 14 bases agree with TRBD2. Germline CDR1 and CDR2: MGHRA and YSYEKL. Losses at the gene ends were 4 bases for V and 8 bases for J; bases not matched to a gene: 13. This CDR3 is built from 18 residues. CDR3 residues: CASSRKPGTSGGGDEQFF. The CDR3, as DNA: TGCGCCAGCAGCCGGAAGCCCGGGACTAGCGGGGGAGGAGATGAGCAGTTCTTC.

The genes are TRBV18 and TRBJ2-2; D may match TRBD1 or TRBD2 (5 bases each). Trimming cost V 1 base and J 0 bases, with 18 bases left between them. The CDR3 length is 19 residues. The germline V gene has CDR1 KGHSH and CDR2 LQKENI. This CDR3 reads CASSPRSGPDRANTGELFF. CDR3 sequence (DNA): TGTGCCAGCTCACCACGGTCGGGGCCGGATAGAGCGAACACCGGGGAGCTGTTTTTT.

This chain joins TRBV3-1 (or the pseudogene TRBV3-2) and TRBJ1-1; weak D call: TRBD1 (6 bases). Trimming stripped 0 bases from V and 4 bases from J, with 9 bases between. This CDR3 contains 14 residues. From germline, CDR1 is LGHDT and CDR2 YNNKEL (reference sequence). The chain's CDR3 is CASSQESRGTEAFF. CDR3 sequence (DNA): TGTGCCAGCAGCCAAGAGAGCAGGGGCACTGAAGCTTTCTTT.